This TCR beta chain was identified during a study of T-cell reconstitution after alpha-beta-depleted transplantation in children. To note about this clonotype: Antigen: not known.

The TCRbeta library was prepared with unique molecular identifiers. TCRdb reprocessed the PCR reads with MiXCR, giving one entry per CDR3 protein. Of nearly 350,000 distinct CDR3 sequences in the sample, around 15% were seen once. General study findings and limits: After transplant, high TCRbeta diversity at day 60 in some patients arose from surviving recipient T cells and thymic progenitors.

This sample comprised PBMCs, mostly from graft donor cells, obtained 360 days after TCRalphabeta/CD19-depleted stem cell transplant. This TCR was sampled from a male patient aged 2-15 years who had a stem cell transplant for acute lymphoblastic leukemia, so the T cells may come from the graft donor.

DNA of the CDR3: TGTGCCAGCAGCTTAGACGGTGAGCAGTTCTTC. Its protein is CASSLDGEQFF. V and J are TRBV7-2 and TRBJ2-1; D gene ambiguous. This CDR3 has 11 amino acids. The V end was cut by 1 base, the J end by 9 bases, with 4 bases between. Germline assignment: CDR1 SGHTA and CDR2 FQGNSA.